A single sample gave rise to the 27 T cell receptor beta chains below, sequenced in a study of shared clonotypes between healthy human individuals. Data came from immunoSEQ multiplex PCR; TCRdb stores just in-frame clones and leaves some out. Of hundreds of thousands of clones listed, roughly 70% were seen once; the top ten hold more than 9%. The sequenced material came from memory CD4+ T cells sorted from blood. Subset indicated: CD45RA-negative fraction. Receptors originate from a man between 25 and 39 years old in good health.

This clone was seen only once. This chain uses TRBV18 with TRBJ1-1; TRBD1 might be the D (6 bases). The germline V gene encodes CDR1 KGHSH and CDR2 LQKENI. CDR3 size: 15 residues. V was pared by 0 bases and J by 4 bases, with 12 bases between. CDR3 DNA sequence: TGTGCCAGCTCACCACCCTCACAGGGAGGCACTGAAGCTTTCTTT. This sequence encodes CASSPPSQGGTEAFF. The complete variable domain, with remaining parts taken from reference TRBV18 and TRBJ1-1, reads NAGVMQNPRHLVRRRGQEARLRCSPMKGHSHVYWYRQLPEEGLKFMVYLQKENIIDESGMPKERFSAEFPKEGPSILRIQQVVRGDSAAYFCASSPPSQGGTEAFFGQGTRLTVV.

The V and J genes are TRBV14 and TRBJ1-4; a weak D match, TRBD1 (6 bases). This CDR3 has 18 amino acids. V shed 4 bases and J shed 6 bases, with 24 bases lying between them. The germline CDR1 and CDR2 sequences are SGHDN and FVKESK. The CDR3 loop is CASSPPPGGRNPHEKLFF. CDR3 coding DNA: TGTGCCAGCAGCCCCCCCCCTGGGGGGCGAAATCCCCATGAAAAACTGTTTTTT.

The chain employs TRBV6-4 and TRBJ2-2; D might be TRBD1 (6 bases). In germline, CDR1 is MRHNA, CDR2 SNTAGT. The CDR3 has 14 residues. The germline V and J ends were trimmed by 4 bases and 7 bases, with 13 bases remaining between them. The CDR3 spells CASSVAGASGELFF. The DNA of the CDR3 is TGTGCCAGCAGTGTGGCAGGGGCGAGCGGGGAGCTGTTTTTT.

CDR3 in amino acids: CASSFPTSDEQFF. The DNA for the CDR3 is TGTGCCAGCAGCTTCCCGACATCGGATGAGCAGTTCTTC. The V gene is TRBV7-2, the J gene TRBJ2-1; D is uncertain. The CDR3 sequence is 13 residues long. From germline, CDR1 is SGHTA and CDR2 FQGNSA. V dropped 3 bases and J dropped 8 bases, with 11 bases sitting between them. Full variable domain (outside the CDR3, taken from reference TRBV7-2 and TRBJ2-1): GAGVSQSPSNKVTEKGKDVELRCDPISGHTALYWYRQSLGQGLEFLIYFQGNSAPDKSGLPSDRFSAERTGGSVSTLTIQRTQQEDSAVYLCASSFPTSDEQFFGPGTRLTVL.

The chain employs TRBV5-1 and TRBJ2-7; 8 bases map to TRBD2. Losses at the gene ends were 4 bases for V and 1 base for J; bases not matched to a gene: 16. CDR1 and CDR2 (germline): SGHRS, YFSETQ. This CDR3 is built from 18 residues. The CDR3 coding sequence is TGCGCCAGCAGCCCACTTGGGCCCGGGAGGGTATCGTCCTACGAGCAGTACTTC. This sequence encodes CASSPLGPGRVSSYEQYF. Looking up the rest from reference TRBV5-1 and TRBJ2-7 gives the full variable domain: KAGVTQTPRYLIKTRGQQVTLSCSPISGHRSVSWYQQTPGQGLQFLFEYFSETQRNKGNFPGRFSGRQFSNSRSEMNVSTLELGDSALYLCASSPLGPGRVSSYEQYFGPGTRLTVT.

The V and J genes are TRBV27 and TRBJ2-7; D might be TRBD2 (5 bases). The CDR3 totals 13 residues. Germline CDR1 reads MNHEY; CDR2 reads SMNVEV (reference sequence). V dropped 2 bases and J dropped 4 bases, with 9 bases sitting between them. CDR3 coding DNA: TGTGCCAGCAGTTTAGTCCGGGGTTACGAGCAGTACTTC. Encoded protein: CASSLVRGYEQYF.

The CDR3 DNA is TGTGCCAGCAGCTTGGCGGCAGTCTTGGAGCAGTACTTC. This codes for CASSLAAVLEQYF. This chain joins TRBV5-6 and TRBJ2-7; the D is unclear. CDR3 length: 13 residues. V shed 0 bases and J shed 7 bases, with 11 bases lying between them. The germline CDR1 and CDR2 sequences are SGHDT and YYEEEE.

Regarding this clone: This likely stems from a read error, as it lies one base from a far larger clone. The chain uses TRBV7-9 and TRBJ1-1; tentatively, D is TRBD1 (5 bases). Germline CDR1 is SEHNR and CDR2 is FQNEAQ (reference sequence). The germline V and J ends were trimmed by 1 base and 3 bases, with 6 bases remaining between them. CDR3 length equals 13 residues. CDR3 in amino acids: CASSLGGDTEAFF. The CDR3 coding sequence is TGTGCCAGCAGCTTAGGGGGGGACACTGAAGCTTTCTTT.

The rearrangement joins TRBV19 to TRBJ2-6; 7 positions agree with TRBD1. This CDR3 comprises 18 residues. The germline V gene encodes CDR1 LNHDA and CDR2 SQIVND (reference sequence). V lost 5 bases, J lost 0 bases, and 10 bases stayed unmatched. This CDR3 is CASSVSGTAFSGANVLTF. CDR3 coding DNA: TGTGCCAGTAGTGTATCCGGGACAGCGTTCTCTGGGGCCAACGTCCTGACTTTC. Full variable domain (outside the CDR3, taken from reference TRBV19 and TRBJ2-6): DGGITQSPKYLFRKEGQNVTLSCEQNLNHDAMYWYRQDPGQGLRLIYYSQIVNDFQKGDIAEGYSVSREKKESFPLTVTSAQKNPTAFYLCASSVSGTAFSGANVLTFGAGSRLTVL.

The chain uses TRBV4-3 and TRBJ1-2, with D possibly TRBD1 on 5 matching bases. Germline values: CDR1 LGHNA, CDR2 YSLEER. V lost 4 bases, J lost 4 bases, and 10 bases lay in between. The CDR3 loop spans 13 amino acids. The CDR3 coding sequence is TGCGCCAGCAGCCCAGATGGGGGCTATGGCTACACCTTC. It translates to CASSPDGGYGYTF.

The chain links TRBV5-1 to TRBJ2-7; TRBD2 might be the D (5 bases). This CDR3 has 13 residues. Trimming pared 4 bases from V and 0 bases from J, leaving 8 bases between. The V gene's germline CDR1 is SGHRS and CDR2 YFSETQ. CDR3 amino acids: CASSEGSSYEQYF. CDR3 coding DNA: TGCGCCAGCAGCGAGGGTAGCTCCTACGAGCAGTACTTC.

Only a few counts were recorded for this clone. In nucleotides, the CDR3 is TGTGCCACCTCCTGGGGACCCACAGATACGCAGTATTTT. It is translated as CATSWGPTDTQYF. The V gene is TRBV6-1, the J gene TRBJ2-3; D could derive from TRBD1 or TRBD2 (5 bases each). Germline CDR1 MNHNS, CDR2 SASEGT. V was pared by 10 bases and J by 2 bases, with 13 bases between. The CDR3 runs to 13 residues.

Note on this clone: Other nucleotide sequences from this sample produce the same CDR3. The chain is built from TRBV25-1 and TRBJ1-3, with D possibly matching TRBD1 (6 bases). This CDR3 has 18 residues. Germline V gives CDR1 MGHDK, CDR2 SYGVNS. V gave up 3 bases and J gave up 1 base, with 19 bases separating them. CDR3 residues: CASSEFLRDTNSGNTIYF. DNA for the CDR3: TGTGCCAGCAGTGAGTTTCTCCGGGACACAAATTCTGGAAACACCATATATTTT.

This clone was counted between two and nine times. CDR3 sequence: CASSEQGAIVYGYTF. The DNA of the CDR3 is TGTGCCAGCAGTGAACAGGGGGCCATTGTCTATGGCTACACCTTC. V usage is TRBV28 and J usage is TRBJ1-2, with 9 nucleotides matching TRBD1. Germline trimming cut 5 bases from V and 4 bases from J; bases unmatched to any gene: 8. Germline V gene lookup returns CDR1 MDHEN and CDR2 SYDVKM. The CDR3 has 15 amino acids.

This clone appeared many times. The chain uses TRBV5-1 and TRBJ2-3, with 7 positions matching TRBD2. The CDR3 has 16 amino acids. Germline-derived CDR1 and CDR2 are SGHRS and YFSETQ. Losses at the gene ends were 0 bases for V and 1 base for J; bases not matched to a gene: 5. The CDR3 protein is CASSLANLAGTDTQYF. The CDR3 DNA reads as TGCGCCAGCAGCTTGGCCAACCTAGCGGGCACAGATACGCAGTATTTT.

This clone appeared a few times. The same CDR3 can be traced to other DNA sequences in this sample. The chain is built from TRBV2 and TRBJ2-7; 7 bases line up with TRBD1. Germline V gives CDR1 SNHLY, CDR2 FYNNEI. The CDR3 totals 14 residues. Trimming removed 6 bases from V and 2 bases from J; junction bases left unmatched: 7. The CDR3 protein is CASREQGPTYEQYF. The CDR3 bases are TGTGCCAGCAGGGAACAGGGGCCCACCTACGAGCAGTACTTC.

The CDR3 region has the DNA TGCAGCGGGCTGGGACAGGGTATCGAGACCCAGTACTTC. Its protein product is CSGLGQGIETQYF. The rearrangement links TRBV29-1 to TRBJ2-5; 9 nucleotides match TRBD1. The length of the CDR3 is 13 residues. Per germline, CDR1 SQVTM and CDR2 ANQGSEA. After removal of 7 bases from V and 5 bases from J, the junction contained 8 bases not matched to a gene.

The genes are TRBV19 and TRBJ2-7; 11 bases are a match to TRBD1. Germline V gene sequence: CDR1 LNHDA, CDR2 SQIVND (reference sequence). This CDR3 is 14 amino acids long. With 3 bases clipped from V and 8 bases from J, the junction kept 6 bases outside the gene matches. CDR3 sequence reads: CASSIDGTGGKQYF. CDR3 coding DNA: TGTGCCAGTAGTATTGACGGGACAGGGGGGAAGCAGTACTTC. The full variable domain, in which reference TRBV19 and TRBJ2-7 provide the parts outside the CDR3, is DGGITQSPKYLFRKEGQNVTLSCEQNLNHDAMYWYRQDPGQGLRLIYYSQIVNDFQKGDIAEGYSVSREKKESFPLTVTSAQKNPTAFYLCASSIDGTGGKQYFGPGTRLTVT.

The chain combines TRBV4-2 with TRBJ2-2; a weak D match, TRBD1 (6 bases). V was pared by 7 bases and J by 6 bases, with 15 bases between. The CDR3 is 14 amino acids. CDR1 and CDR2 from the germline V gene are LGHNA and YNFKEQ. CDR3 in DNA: TGTGCCAGCAACCCGGGACAAAGAGCCGGGGAGCTGTTTTTT. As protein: CASNPGQRAGELFF.

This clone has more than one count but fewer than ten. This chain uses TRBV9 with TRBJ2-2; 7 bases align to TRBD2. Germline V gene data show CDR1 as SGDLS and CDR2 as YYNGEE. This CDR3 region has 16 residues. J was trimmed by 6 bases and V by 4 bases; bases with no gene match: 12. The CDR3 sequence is CASSLSAGGSSGELFF. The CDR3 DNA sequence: TGTGCCAGCAGCCTCAGTGCCGGCGGGAGTTCCGGGGAGCTGTTTTTT.

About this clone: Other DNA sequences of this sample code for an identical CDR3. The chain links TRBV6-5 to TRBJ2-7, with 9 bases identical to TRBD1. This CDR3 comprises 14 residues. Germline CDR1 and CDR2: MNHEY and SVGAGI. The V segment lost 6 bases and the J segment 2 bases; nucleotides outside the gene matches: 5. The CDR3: CASSHGQGPYEQYF. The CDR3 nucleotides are TGTGCCAGCAGCCATGGACAGGGGCCCTACGAGCAGTACTTC.

DNA for the CDR3: TGTGCCAGCAGCTCGACTAGCGGAACCCCCTACGAGCAGTACTTC. It encodes CASSSTSGTPYEQYF. The J gene is TRBJ2-7, the V gene TRBV7-2; 9 bases are shared with TRBD2. Per germline, CDR1 SGHTA and CDR2 FQGNSA. J gave up 2 bases and V 4 bases, and 6 bases lay outside the gene matches. CDR3 length: 15 residues.

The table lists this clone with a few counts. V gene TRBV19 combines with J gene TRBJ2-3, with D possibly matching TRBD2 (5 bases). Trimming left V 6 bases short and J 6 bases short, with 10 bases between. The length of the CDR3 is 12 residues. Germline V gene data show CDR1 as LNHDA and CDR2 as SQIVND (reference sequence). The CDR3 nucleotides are TGTGCCAGTAGACCTAGAGGGGATACGCAGTATTTT. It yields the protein CASRPRGDTQYF.

DNA for the CDR3: TGTGCCAGCAGCCAAGATCAGGAAAGGCGCACTGAAGCTTTCTTT. This encodes CASSQDQERRTEAFF. The rearrangement joins TRBV14 to TRBJ1-1; D not certain. Trimming pared 0 bases from V and 4 bases from J, leaving 12 bases between. The CDR3 loop spans 15 amino acids. Germline-derived CDR1 and CDR2 are SGHDN and FVKESK.

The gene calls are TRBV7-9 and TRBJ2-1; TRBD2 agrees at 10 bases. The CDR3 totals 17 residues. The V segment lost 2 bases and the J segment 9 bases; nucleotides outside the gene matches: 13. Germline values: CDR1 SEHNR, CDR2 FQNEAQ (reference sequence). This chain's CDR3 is CASSLTPSGRADLEQFF. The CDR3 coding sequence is TGTGCCAGCAGCTTAACACCAAGCGGGAGGGCCGATCTTGAGCAGTTCTTC.

The CDR3 DNA is TGCGCCAGCAGTGACATGGGGGGGAACACTGAAGCTTTCTTT. Translated, it gives CASSDMGGNTEAFF. The V gene is TRBV10-2, the J gene TRBJ1-1; D is perhaps TRBD1 (5 bases). V shed 3 bases and J shed 1 base, with 9 bases lying between them. This CDR3 has 14 amino acids. Germline-derived CDR1 and CDR2 are WSHSY and SAAADI.

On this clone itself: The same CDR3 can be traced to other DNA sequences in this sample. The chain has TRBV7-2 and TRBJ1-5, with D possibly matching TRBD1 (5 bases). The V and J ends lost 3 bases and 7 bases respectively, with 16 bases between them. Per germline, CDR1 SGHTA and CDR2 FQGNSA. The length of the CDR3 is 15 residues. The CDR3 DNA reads TGTGCCAGCAGCTTGGTTACGGGGGGGAACCAGCCCCAGCATTTT. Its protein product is CASSLVTGGNQPQHF.